This TCR beta chain appears in the sequencing data of a study of blood T cell repertoires in COVID-19. Sequencing used immunoSEQ multiplex PCR; TCRdb keeps in-frame clones, though not all of them. The data show about 330,000 clones, 80% to 95% seen once. This CDR3 region has 15 residues. Germline V gene data show CDR1 as LNHDA and CDR2 as SQIVND (reference sequence). V lost 6 bases, J lost 4 bases, and 9 bases stayed unmatched. The V call is TRBV19, the J call TRBJ1-3, with 7 positions matching TRBD1. The source of this sequence is a woman under 40 who had recovered from COVID-19. Material: PBMCs or T cells enriched from blood (not recorded which). CDR3 nucleotide sequence: TGTGCCAGTAGAGCTGTGAGGGACAGCGGAAACACCATATATTTT. It specifies CASRAVRDSGNTIYF.